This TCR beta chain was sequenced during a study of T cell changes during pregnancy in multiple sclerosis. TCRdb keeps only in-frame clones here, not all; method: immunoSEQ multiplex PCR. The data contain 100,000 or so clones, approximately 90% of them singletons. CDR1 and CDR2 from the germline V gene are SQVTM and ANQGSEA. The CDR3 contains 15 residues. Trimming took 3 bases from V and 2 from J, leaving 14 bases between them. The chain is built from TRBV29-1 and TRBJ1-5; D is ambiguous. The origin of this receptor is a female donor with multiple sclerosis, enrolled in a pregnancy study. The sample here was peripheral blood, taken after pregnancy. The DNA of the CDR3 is TGCAGCGTTGATATTACGGGATCGGGCAATCAGCCCCAGCATTTT. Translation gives CSVDITGSGNQPQHF.